These 14 T cell receptor beta chains share one sample of origin, sequenced in a study of blood T cell repertoires in COVID-19. Produced via immunoSEQ multiplex PCR; TCRdb's table is partial and in-frame only. The data contain about 120,000 clones, 80% of them singletons. Sequencing input: peripheral blood. The receptors derive from a man in his 60s with active or convalescent COVID-19.

The V gene is TRBV28, the J gene TRBJ2-7; 10 nucleotides align to TRBD1. CDR1 is MDHEN, CDR2 SYDVKM, per germline. The CDR3 is made up of 15 amino acids. V trimming: 8 bases; J trimming: 5 bases; junction bases outside the gene matches: 12. The CDR3 DNA reads as TGTGCCAGCCGGTCCGCGGGGACAGGGGATCACGAGCAGTACTTC. Translated, it gives CASRSAGTGDHEQYF. Drawing the rest from reference TRBV28 and TRBJ2-7, the complete variable domain is DVKVTQSSRYLVKRTGEKVFLECVQDMDHENMFWYRQDPGLGLRLIYFSYDVKMKEKGDIPEGYSVSREKKERFSLILESASTNQTSMYLCASRSAGTGDHEQYFGPGTRLTVT.

The chain joins TRBV12-3 or TRBV12-4 to TRBJ2-5; TRBD2 might be the D (5 bases). Deletions cut 1 base from V and 5 bases from J, with 8 bases between. This CDR3 has 13 residues. The CDR3 protein is CASSLGGFETQYF. The CDR3 DNA is TGTGCCAGCAGTTTAGGAGGGTTTGAGACCCAGTACTTC.

This clone has just a few counts. This sequence joins TRBV12-5 and TRBJ1-5; TRBD1 matches 10 bases. This CDR3 is 16 amino acids long. CDR1 is LGHNT and CDR2 is FRNRAP in the germline V gene. V gave up 1 base and J gave up 6 bases; unmatched junction bases: 6. The CDR3 DNA reads as TGTGCTAGTGGTTTGGGACAGGGGGCGCGAAGTCAGCCCCAGCATTTT. Translation: CASGLGQGARSQPQHF.

The chain links TRBV27 to TRBJ1-1, with TRBD1 identical over 9 bases. With V trimmed by 5 bases and J by 5 bases, 9 bases remained unmatched. Germline lookup yields CDR1 MNHEY and CDR2 SMNVEV (reference sequence). CDR3 length: 15 amino acids. In nucleotides, the CDR3 is TGTGCCAGCAGTAAACCTACAGGGGGCAGAACTGAAGCTTTCTTT. Its translation is CASSKPTGGRTEAFF.

V usage is TRBV2 and J usage is TRBJ1-6, with TRBD1 as a possible D gene (6 bases). V lost 6 bases, J lost 5 bases, and 11 bases lay in between. CDR3 length equals 14 residues. CDR1 and CDR2 (germline): SNHLY, FYNNEI. The CDR3 DNA reads as TGTGCCAGCAGGCTTGGACAGAATAATTCACCCCTCCACTTT. Encoded protein: CASRLGQNNSPLHF. The full variable domain, in which reference TRBV2 and TRBJ1-6 provide the parts outside the CDR3, is EPEVTQTPSHQVTQMGQEVILRCVPISNHLYFYWYRQILGQKVEFLVSFYNNEISEKSEIFDDQFSVERPDGSNFTLKIRSTKLEDSAMYFCASRLGQNNSPLHFGNGTRLTVT.

This clone was seen a single time. For the CDR3, the DNA is TGTGCCAGCAGCGAAAACTACCGGGATACACTCGCTTTCTTT. Amino acid sequence: CASSENYRDTLAFF. The chain joins TRBV9 to TRBJ1-1; no clear D. The CDR3 is 14 amino acids. The germline V gene encodes CDR1 SGDLS and CDR2 YYNGEE. V was pared by 3 bases and J by 11 bases, with 20 bases between.

The chain combines TRBV5-1 with TRBJ2-2, with D perhaps matching TRBD1 (7 bases). Trimming removed 4 bases from V and 3 bases from J, with 13 bases in between. The CDR3 extends over 15 amino acids. The germline gives CDR1 SGHRS, CDR2 YFSETQ. The DNA of the CDR3 is TGCGCCAGCAGCGGGGGGACAGACGACACCGGGGAGCTGTTTTTT. Its translation: CASSGGTDDTGELFF.

The chain joins TRBV11-2 to TRBJ2-1; 7 positions agree with TRBD1. Per germline, CDR1 SGHAT and CDR2 FQNNGV. Trimming removed 8 bases from V and 4 bases from J; junction bases left unmatched: 8. The CDR3 loop spans 14 amino acids. Written as DNA, the CDR3 is TGTGCCAGCGTCAAGGGGGCTGGGTACAATGAGCAGTTCTTC. Its translation: CASVKGAGYNEQFF.

This clone was seen a few times. Additional DNA sequences in this sample encode the identical CDR3. The genes are TRBV3-1 (or the pseudogene TRBV3-2) and TRBJ1-5, with a weak D call TRBD1 (6 bases). Germline V gene data show CDR1 as LGHDT and CDR2 as YNNKEL (reference sequence). This CDR3 is built from 17 residues. Deletions cut 1 base from V and 3 bases from J, with 16 bases between. The CDR3 reads CASSQGGGPGNNQPQHF. The DNA for the CDR3 is TGTGCCAGCAGCCAAGGGGGGGGGCCAGGAAACAATCAGCCCCAGCATTTT.

The chain combines TRBV11-2 with TRBJ2-7; D perhaps matches TRBD1 (6 bases). Per the germline V gene, CDR1 is SGHAT and CDR2 is FQNNGV. This CDR3 spans 12 amino acids. Trimming stripped 8 bases from V and 7 bases from J, with 15 bases between. CDR3 in DNA: TGTGCCAGCGGCAGGGGTTCCGTGGAGCAGTACTTC. Its translation is CASGRGSVEQYF.

The chain has TRBV27 and TRBJ2-4, with D possibly matching TRBD1 (6 bases). Per germline, CDR1 MNHEY and CDR2 SMNVEV (reference sequence). V was trimmed by 5 bases and J by 1 base, leaving 18 bases between them. The CDR3 runs 17 residues. CDR3 sequence (DNA): TGTGCCAGCAGTGTATTCAGGGGCCCTGGGGCCAAAAACATTCAGTACTTC. Its protein product is CASSVFRGPGAKNIQYF.

The sample holds a few counts of this clone. This sequence joins TRBV29-1 and TRBJ2-1; tentatively, D is TRBD2 (6 bases). Deletions cut 2 bases from V and 0 bases from J, with 11 bases between. Germline CDR1 reads SQVTM; CDR2 reads ANQGSEA. This CDR3 is built from 15 residues. In DNA, the CDR3 is TGCAGCGTTGAACCGCGGGGCGGCTCCTACAATGAGCAGTTCTTC. This gives the protein CSVEPRGGSYNEQFF.

This clone has only one observation. V and J are TRBV7-2 and TRBJ2-2; D unresolved. Per the germline V gene, CDR1 is SGHTA and CDR2 is FQGNSA. The CDR3 spans 14 residues. The V end was cut by 5 bases, the J end by 1 base, with 8 bases between. The CDR3 loop is CASSPQMNTGELFF. CDR3 in DNA: TGTGCCAGCAGCCCCCAGATGAACACCGGGGAGCTGTTTTTT.

A single count supports this clone. The chain uses TRBV29-1 and TRBJ2-5, with unresolved D. The germline gives CDR1 SQVTM, CDR2 ANQGSEA. The V end lost 3 bases, the J end lost 2 bases, and 4 bases lay between the germline ends. This CDR3 contains 11 residues. This chain's CDR3 is CSVDRQETQYF. CDR3 sequence (DNA): TGCAGCGTTGACAGGCAAGAGACCCAGTACTTC.